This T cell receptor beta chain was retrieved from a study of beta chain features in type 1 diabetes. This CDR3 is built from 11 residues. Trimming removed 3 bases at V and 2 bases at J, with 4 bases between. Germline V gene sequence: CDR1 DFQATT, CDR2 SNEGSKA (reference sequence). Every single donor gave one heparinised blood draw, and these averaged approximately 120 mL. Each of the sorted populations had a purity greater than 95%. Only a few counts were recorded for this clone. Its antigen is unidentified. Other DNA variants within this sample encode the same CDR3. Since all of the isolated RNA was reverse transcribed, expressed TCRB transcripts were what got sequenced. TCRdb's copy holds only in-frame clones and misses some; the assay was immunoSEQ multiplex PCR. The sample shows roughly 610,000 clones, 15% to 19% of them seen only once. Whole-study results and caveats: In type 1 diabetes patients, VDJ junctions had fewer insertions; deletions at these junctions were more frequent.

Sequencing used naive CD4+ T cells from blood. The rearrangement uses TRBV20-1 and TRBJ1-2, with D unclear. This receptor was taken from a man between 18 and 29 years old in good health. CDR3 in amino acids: CSASRNYGYTF. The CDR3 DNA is TGCAGTGCTAGTCGAAACTATGGCTACACCTTC.